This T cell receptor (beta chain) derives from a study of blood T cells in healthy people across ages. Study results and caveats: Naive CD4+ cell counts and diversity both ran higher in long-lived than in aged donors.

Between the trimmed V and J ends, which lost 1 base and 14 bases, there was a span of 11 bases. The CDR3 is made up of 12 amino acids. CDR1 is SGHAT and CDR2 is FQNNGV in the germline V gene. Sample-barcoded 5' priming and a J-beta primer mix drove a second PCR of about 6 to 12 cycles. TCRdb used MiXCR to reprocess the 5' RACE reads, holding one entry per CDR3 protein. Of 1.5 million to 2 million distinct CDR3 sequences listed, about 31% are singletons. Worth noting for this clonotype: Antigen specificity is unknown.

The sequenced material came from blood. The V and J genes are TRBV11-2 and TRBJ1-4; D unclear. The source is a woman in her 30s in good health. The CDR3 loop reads CASSLVGSGLFF. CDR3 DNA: TGTGCCAGCAGCTTAGTGGGATCAGGTCTGTTTTTT.